The clone carrying this TCR beta chain was recorded many times. Its antigen is still unknown. Listed TCR primers, together with previously described methods, were used for the bulk TCR libraries. TCRdb re-derived calls from the PCR reads in MiXCR, one entry per CDR3 protein. The table shows about 640,000 distinct CDR3 sequences, with less than 20% occurring only once. Based on a CD8+CD4-CCR7+CD45RA+ profile, naive CD8 T cells were sorted. This record belongs to a study of molecular identifiers for immune sequencing clone quantification. The CDR3 length is 15 residues. Germline V gene sequence: CDR1 SEHNR, CDR2 FQNEAQ (reference sequence). V dropped 1 base and J dropped 6 bases, with 13 bases sitting between them. General study points: Effector cells had over 98% of their molecules in clones above 20 RNA copies, while naive cells had under 1%. Clone sizes that are highly expanded could be underestimated when identical TCR molecules share a barcode.

The genes are TRBV7-9 and TRBJ1-5; tentative D call: TRBD1 (6 bases). The sequenced sample consisted of naive CD8+ T cells from blood, with Jurkat cell RNA spiked in. Subset reported: FACS-sorted CD8+CD4-CCR7+CD45RA+ naive T cells. This clonotype was obtained from a human donor in good health. Some libraries in this study had Jurkat cell RNA spiked in. The CDR3 region has the DNA TGTGCCAGCAGCTTAGGCGGGGGGGGCGGTCAGCCCCAGCATTTT. Translating it yields CASSLGGGGGQPQHF.